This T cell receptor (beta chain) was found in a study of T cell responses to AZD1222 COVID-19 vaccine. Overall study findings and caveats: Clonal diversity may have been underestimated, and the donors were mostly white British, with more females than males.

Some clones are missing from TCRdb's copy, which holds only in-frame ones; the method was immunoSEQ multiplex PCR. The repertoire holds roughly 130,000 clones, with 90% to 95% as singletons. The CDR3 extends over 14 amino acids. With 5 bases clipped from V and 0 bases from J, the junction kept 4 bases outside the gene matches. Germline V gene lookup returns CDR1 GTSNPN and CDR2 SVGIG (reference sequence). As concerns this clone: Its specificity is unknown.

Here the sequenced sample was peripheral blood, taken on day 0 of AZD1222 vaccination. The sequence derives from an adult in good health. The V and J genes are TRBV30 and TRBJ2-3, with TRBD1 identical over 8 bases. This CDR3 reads CAWDRGLSTDTQYF. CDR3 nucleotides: TGTGCCTGGGACAGGGGTCTGAGCACAGATACGCAGTATTTT.